This passage covers 31 T cell receptor beta chains from one sample sequenced in a study of blood T cell repertoires in COVID-19. Assay used: immunoSEQ multiplex PCR; TCRdb lists only in-frame clones, some missing. The sample includes some 76,000 clones, 80% to 90% of them seen just once. The sample comprised peripheral blood. Every receptor here comes from a woman aged 60 to 75 with acute or convalescent COVID-19.

V gene TRBV5-5 combines with J gene TRBJ1-6; D may be TRBD1 (5 bases). Germline assignment: CDR1 SGHKS and CDR2 YYEKEE (reference sequence). The CDR3 is 15 amino acids. V was shortened by 5 bases and J by 3 bases, with 12 bases between the two germline ends. Here the CDR3 reads CASSTGRVYNSPLHF. In DNA, the CDR3 is TGTGCCAGCAGTACTGGCAGGGTCTATAATTCACCCCTCCACTTT.

The rearrangement uses TRBV6-5 and TRBJ1-2, with D perhaps TRBD1 (6 bases). Germline assignment: CDR1 MNHEY and CDR2 SVGAGI. Trimming pared 5 bases from V and 4 bases from J, leaving 11 bases between. The CDR3 is made up of 13 amino acids. DNA of the CDR3: TGTGCCAGCAGTAAGGACAGTCCCTATGGCTACACCTTC. Protein: CASSKDSPYGYTF.

The J gene is TRBJ2-7, the V gene TRBV7-9; 8 bases line up with TRBD1. V shed 4 bases, J shed 0 bases, and the junction held 5 bases outside the gene matches. Germline loops: CDR1 SEHNR, CDR2 FQNEAQ (reference sequence). The CDR3 sequence is 15 residues long. The CDR3 DNA is TGTGCCAGCAGCTCTTACAGGGGGGCCTCCTACGAGCAGTACTTC. Its translation is CASSSYRGASYEQYF.

The chain links TRBV6-5 to TRBJ2-5; TRBD1 aligns across 8 bases. V dropped 2 bases and J dropped 4; count of bases not matched to a gene: 6. The CDR3 runs to 15 residues. Looked up from germline, CDR1 is MNHEY and CDR2 is SVGAGI. CDR3 amino acids: CASSYNRGSGETQYF. In DNA, the CDR3 is TGTGCCAGCAGTTACAACAGGGGGTCTGGAGAGACCCAGTACTTC.

The CDR3 region has the DNA TGTGCCAGTAGTATGGTGGCCAGGAACACTGAAGCTTTCTTT. Encoded protein: CASSMVARNTEAFF. The chain joins TRBV19 to TRBJ1-1, with D uncertain. V lost 3 bases and J lost 1, with 9 bases in between. This CDR3 spans 14 amino acids. Looked up from germline, CDR1 is LNHDA and CDR2 is SQIVND (reference sequence). The full variable domain, with the rest looked up from reference TRBV19 and TRBJ1-1, is DGGITQSPKYLFRKEGQNVTLSCEQNLNHDAMYWYRQDPGQGLRLIYYSQIVNDFQKGDIAEGYSVSREKKESFPLTVTSAQKNPTAFYLCASSMVARNTEAFFGQGTRLTVV.

This clone appeared many times. This chain links TRBV5-8 with TRBJ1-6; TRBD1 agrees at 8 bases. V was pared by 2 bases and J by 6 bases, with 4 bases of the junction left unmatched. This CDR3 is 15 amino acids long. CDR1 is SGHTS and CDR2 is YDEGEE in the germline V gene. CDR3 loop: CASSFGQGGNSPLHF. The CDR3 DNA is TGTGCCAGCAGCTTTGGACAGGGCGGTAATTCACCCCTCCACTTT.

This sequence joins TRBV5-4 and TRBJ2-1; 12 bases line up with TRBD2. Trimming removed 9 bases from V and 0 bases from J; junction bases left unmatched: 4. CDR1 is SGHNT, CDR2 YYREEE, per germline (reference sequence). The CDR3 covers 15 residues. CDR3: CAITSGGSSYNEQFF. CDR3 in DNA: TGTGCCATCACTAGCGGGGGGTCCTCCTACAATGAGCAGTTCTTC.

The genes are TRBV28 and TRBJ1-1, with TRBD1 identical over 10 bases. The CDR3 covers 15 residues. Germline V gene data show CDR1 as MDHEN and CDR2 as SYDVKM. J lost 4 bases, V lost 3 bases, and 5 bases had no gene match. The CDR3 is CASSFPGTGATEAFF. CDR3 DNA sequence: TGTGCCAGCAGTTTTCCCGGGACAGGGGCCACTGAAGCTTTCTTT.

V usage is TRBV21-1 and J usage is TRBJ1-6. TRBV21-1 is described as a pseudogene. This CDR3 is built from 17 residues. CDR3 DNA: TGTGCCAGCAGCAAAGAATGTGGGAGCTCCTATAATTCACCCCTCCACTTT. Translating gives CASSKECGSSYNSPLHF.

Of note for this clone: This CDR3 is also generated by other DNA sequences in the sample. The chain uses TRBV5-4 and TRBJ1-6; 7 nucleotides line up with TRBD1. The length of the CDR3 is 15 residues. Trimming took 3 bases from V and 7 from J; bases not matched to a gene: 7. Per the germline V gene, CDR1 is SGHNT and CDR2 is YYREEE (reference sequence). The CDR3 loop reads CASSSSGTENSPLHF. In DNA form, the CDR3 reads TGTGCCAGCAGCTCCTCCGGGACAGAAAATTCACCCCTCCACTTT.

This chain links TRBV6-2 or TRBV6-3 with TRBJ1-2; TRBD1 agrees at 10 bases. The CDR3 has 14 residues. Germline V gene lookup returns CDR1 MNHEY and CDR2 SVGEGT. The V segment lost 4 bases and the J segment 9 bases; nucleotides outside the gene matches: 8. The CDR3 DNA follows: TGTGCCAGCAGTTTCCGGGACAGGGGCGATAGCTACACCTTC. Protein: CASSFRDRGDSYTF.

The chain combines TRBV15 with TRBJ1-4, with a weak D call TRBD1 (5 bases). Germline V gene lookup returns CDR1 LNHNV and CDR2 YYDKDF (reference sequence). The ends were cut back, 1 base at V and 8 bases at J, with 8 bases in the middle. The CDR3 totals 13 residues. In nucleotides, the CDR3 is TGTGCCACCAGCAGAGGGGGCTGGGAAAAACTGTTTTTT. Translating gives CATSRGGWEKLFF.

The chain carries TRBV29-1 and TRBJ1-5; the D gene is possibly TRBD1 (6 bases). V gave up 5 bases and J gave up 7 bases, with 15 bases separating them. The CDR3 length is 13 residues. The germline CDR1 and CDR2 sequences are SQVTM and ANQGSEA. The CDR3: CSVSQGRDQPQHF. The CDR3 DNA is TGCAGCGTTTCACAGGGACGGGACCAGCCCCAGCATTTT.

The chain uses TRBV6-5 and TRBJ1-4; a weak D match, TRBD1 (5 bases). V was trimmed by 6 bases and J by 2 bases, leaving 10 bases between them. This CDR3 has 14 amino acids. Germline V gives CDR1 MNHEY, CDR2 SVGAGI. CDR3 sequence reads: CASRPGITNEKLFF. As DNA, the CDR3 is TGTGCCAGCAGGCCAGGGATCACTAATGAAAAACTGTTTTTT.

V usage is TRBV10-3 and J usage is TRBJ1-2; 10 positions agree with TRBD1. The J segment lost 6 bases and the V segment lost 10 bases, leaving 11 bases of the junction unmatched. Germline V gene data show CDR1 as ENHRY and CDR2 as SYGVKD. This CDR3 region has 14 residues. CDR3: CASESGTGVHGYTF. The CDR3 nucleotides read TGTGCCAGCGAATCCGGGACAGGGGTCCATGGCTACACCTTC.

The chain employs TRBV19 and TRBJ2-6; possible D gene TRBD2, 7 bases. CDR1 and CDR2 (germline): LNHDA, SQIVND (reference sequence). Trimming took 5 bases from V and 6 from J, leaving 20 bases between them. CDR3 length: 17 amino acids. In nucleotides, the CDR3 is TGTGCCAGTAGTGGCACCCTAGGCGGGGGCAAGGCCAACGTCCTGACTTTC. This codes for CASSGTLGGGKANVLTF. The full variable domain, rest sourced from reference TRBV19 and TRBJ2-6, is DGGITQSPKYLFRKEGQNVTLSCEQNLNHDAMYWYRQDPGQGLRLIYYSQIVNDFQKGDIAEGYSVSREKKESFPLTVTSAQKNPTAFYLCASSGTLGGGKANVLTFGAGSRLTVL.

The V and J genes are TRBV15 and TRBJ2-2; 7 bases map to TRBD1. Germline V gene sequence: CDR1 LNHNV, CDR2 YYDKDF (reference sequence). The CDR3 has 16 amino acids. With V trimmed by 2 bases and J by 2 bases, 5 bases remained unmatched. The CDR3 spells CATSRQGEVNTGELFF. CDR3 nucleotide sequence: TGTGCCACCAGCAGACAGGGGGAAGTAAACACCGGGGAGCTGTTTTTT.

The rearrangement uses TRBV7-8 and TRBJ2-2; 8 bases match TRBD1. CDR3 length: 15 amino acids. J gave up 2 bases and V 3 bases, and 2 bases lay outside the gene matches. Germline CDR1 is SGHVS and CDR2 is FQNEAQ. The CDR3 sequence: CASSFTGGNTGELFF. CDR3 bases: TGTGCCAGCAGCTTTACAGGGGGTAACACCGGGGAGCTGTTTTTT.

The rearrangement uses TRBV5-4 and TRBJ1-1; a possible D gene is TRBD1 (6 bases). This CDR3 has 13 residues. The V and J ends lost 7 bases and 3 bases respectively, with 13 bases between them. CDR1 SGHNT and CDR2 YYREEE come from the germline V gene (reference sequence). CDR3 DNA: TGTGCCAGCTCGCAACAGGGTTACACTGAAGCTTTCTTT. Translated: CASSQQGYTEAFF.

The chain uses TRBV10-3 and TRBJ2-3; D possibly uses TRBD1 or TRBD2 (5 bases each). Looked up from germline, CDR1 is ENHRY and CDR2 is SYGVKD. This CDR3 is built from 14 residues. Trimming cost V 10 bases and J 4 bases, with 18 bases left between them. The CDR3 loop reads CATRAGDRADTQYF. CDR3 bases: TGTGCCACCAGGGCCGGGGATCGGGCAGATACGCAGTATTTT.

The CDR3 region is CASSPGSFSAEAFF. CDR3 DNA: TGCGCCAGCAGCCCAGGGTCCTTTAGTGCTGAAGCTTTCTTT. The chain links TRBV5-1 to TRBJ1-1; the D gene is possibly TRBD1 (5 bases). The V gene's germline CDR1 is SGHRS and CDR2 YFSETQ. The CDR3 has 14 residues. V was pared by 4 bases and J by 6 bases, with 16 bases between. Looking up the rest from reference TRBV5-1 and TRBJ1-1 gives the full variable domain: KAGVTQTPRYLIKTRGQQVTLSCSPISGHRSVSWYQQTPGQGLQFLFEYFSETQRNKGNFPGRFSGRQFSNSRSEMNVSTLELGDSALYLCASSPGSFSAEAFFGQGTRLTVV.

This clone was found a few times. This chain connects TRBV5-1 to TRBJ1-1, with 8 positions matching TRBD1. Germline V gene lookup returns CDR1 SGHRS and CDR2 YFSETQ. Losses at the gene ends were 2 bases for V and 4 bases for J; bases not matched to a gene: 1. This CDR3 contains 13 residues. The CDR3 loop is CASSFTGGTEAFF. The DNA for the CDR3 is TGCGCCAGCAGCTTCACAGGGGGCACTGAAGCTTTCTTT. Combining the CDR3 with reference TRBV5-1 and TRBJ1-1 gives the whole variable domain KAGVTQTPRYLIKTRGQQVTLSCSPISGHRSVSWYQQTPGQGLQFLFEYFSETQRNKGNFPGRFSGRQFSNSRSEMNVSTLELGDSALYLCASSFTGGTEAFFGQGTRLTVV.

The genes are TRBV5-6 and TRBJ2-1; possible D gene TRBD2, 6 bases. CDR1 SGHDT and CDR2 YYEEEE come from the germline V gene. The CDR3 is 14 residues long. Trimming shortened V by 4 bases and J by 9 bases, and 17 bases separated the two germline ends. CDR3 loop: CASSRRGMLAEQFF. The CDR3 region has the DNA TGTGCCAGCAGCAGGAGGGGTATGCTGGCTGAGCAGTTCTTC.

This clone was detected ten times or more. The chain recombines TRBV11-3 with TRBJ2-7, with D tentatively TRBD1 (5 bases). Germline V CDR1 and CDR2: SGHNT, YENEEA. This CDR3 is built from 14 residues. Trimming shortened V by 1 base and J by 11 bases, and 18 bases separated the two germline ends. CDR3 DNA: TGTGCCAGCAGCTTAGTCTCCTCAGGGTTTGATGAGTACGTC. Amino acids: CASSLVSSGFDEYV.

As to this clone: In the same sample, other DNA sequences code for this CDR3. V gene TRBV6-2 or TRBV6-3 combines with J gene TRBJ1-5, with D perhaps matching TRBD1 (6 bases). Trimming shortened V by 2 bases and J by 6 bases, and 11 bases separated the two germline ends. This CDR3 is built from 14 residues. CDR1 is MNHEY, CDR2 SVGEGT, per germline. Here the CDR3 DNA reads TGTGCCAGCAGTTACACAGGGTCTGGTCAGCCCCAGCATTTT. This gives the protein CASSYTGSGQPQHF.

This rearrangement joins TRBV24-1 to TRBJ2-6; perhaps TRBD1 as D (6 bases). The CDR3 loop spans 17 amino acids. Per the germline V gene, CDR1 is KGHDR and CDR2 is SFDVKD. V lost 5 bases to trimming and J lost 4 bases, with 17 bases between them. As DNA, the CDR3 is TGTGCCACCAGTGCCCGTGGGGGCCGTGCCGGGGCCAACGTCCTGACTTTC. This translates into CATSARGGRAGANVLTF.

The chain links TRBV27 to TRBJ2-7; 7 bases align to TRBD1. The V segment lost 4 bases and the J segment 2 bases; nucleotides outside the gene matches: 2. Germline values: CDR1 MNHEY, CDR2 SMNVEV (reference sequence). The CDR3 totals 13 residues. The CDR3, as DNA: TGTGCCAGCAGTTACAGGGGCGCCTACGAGCAGTACTTC. This sequence encodes CASSYRGAYEQYF.

Details on this clone: Germline and junction disagree at one end, which may indicate a read error. The chain combines TRBV4-1 with TRBJ2-3; possibly TRBD1 for D (6 bases). Germline CDR1 reads MGHRA; CDR2 reads YSYEKL. The CDR3 has 14 amino acids. Written as DNA, the CDR3 is TGCGCCAGCAGCCAAGATGGGGGCACATATACGCAGTATTTT. Residues: CASSQDGGTYTQYF.

V usage is TRBV7-6 and J usage is TRBJ1-3, with D possibly matching TRBD1 (5 bases). The CDR3 spans 16 residues. Germline CDR1 SGHVS, CDR2 FNYEAQ. Trimming took off 3 bases at V and 3 bases at J, with 15 bases between the two ends. The CDR3 DNA is TGTGCCAGCAGCTTTTTGGGGCAAGGAAGTGGAAACACCATATATTTT. Residues: CASSFLGQGSGNTIYF.

The chain employs TRBV3-1 (or the pseudogene TRBV3-2) and TRBJ2-2, with D maybe TRBD1 (5 bases). Germline V gene lookup returns CDR1 LGHDT and CDR2 YNNKEL (reference sequence). The V and J ends lost 2 bases and 5 bases respectively, with 9 bases between them. This CDR3 region has 14 residues. CDR3 residues: CASSQPAGTGELFF. In DNA form, the CDR3 reads TGTGCCAGCAGCCAACCAGCAGGGACCGGGGAGCTGTTTTTT.

The V gene is TRBV5-4, the J gene TRBJ2-3; D is possibly TRBD2 (6 bases). Germline loops: CDR1 SGHNT, CDR2 YYREEE (reference sequence). This CDR3 spans 17 amino acids. V lost 4 bases to trimming and J lost 6 bases, with 24 bases between them. The CDR3 is CASSPKYGGENADTQYF. CDR3 DNA sequence: TGTGCCAGCAGCCCTAAATACGGCGGGGAAAACGCGGATACGCAGTATTTT.